This T cell receptor beta chain was captured in a study of TIL therapy for anti-PD-1-resistant metastatic lung cancer (dated by TCRdb to the early 2020s). A note on the overall study: Enrolled patients had a median age of around 51 years (range roughly 35-85) and a median tumor PD-L1 proportion score of under 7%. T cell receptor beta sequencing of tumor and peripheral blood was used to follow clonotypes across the tumor, the expanded TIL product and serial blood samples. Most of the cohort had lung adenocarcinoma, including a few EGFR-mutant tumors and two ALK-rearranged tumors, and half of the patients were either current or former smokers. Across the cohort, whole-exome sequencing showed a median non-synonymous tumor mutation burden of approximately 1.5 mutations per megabase. The full study reports these points: The study protocol defined all tumor marker inferences as exploratory. Higher clonality and lower diversity were observed in expanded TIL cultures than in baseline intratumoral T cells (median clonality approximately 6.4% vs 31%, p < 0.0001). TIL culture showed high clonal turnover, with many enriched product clones undetected in the baseline tumor, suggesting clonal contraction rather than faithful expansion. The cohort was highly selected, including more treatment-naive, never-smoker and oncogene-addicted patients than is typical, which limits generalizability.

As concerns this clone: Its binding antigen is unknown. One base away there is no much larger clone; base qualities are not given.

Reading the germline V gene (reference sequence) gives CDR1 MNHEY and CDR2 SMNVEV. The trim is 5 bases for V and 5 bases for J, with a gap of 15 bases between the germline ends. There are 14 amino acids in the CDR3, from cysteine to phenylalanine inclusive. Just CDR3 DNA is preserved here, 42 bases in frame from base 1. Reading the label with the study, this specimen's time point is: pre-treatment sample, taken before nivolumab and TIL therapy. Excised metastases, mostly pleural nodules or supraclavicular lymph nodes, were used as baseline tumor samples and were taken from the same resection from which TIL were grown. Before any PD-1/PD-L1 blockade was given, tumors were harvested, nivolumab was then administered, and patients who progressed went on to receive lymphodepletion, an infusion of expanded TIL, and IL-2. Between October 2017 and 2020, a dual-center phase I trial enrolled adults who had stage 4 NSCLC. The samples were obtained from a phase I trial that was single-arm and open-label and tested tumor-infiltrating lymphocyte therapy combined with nivolumab in advanced non-small cell lung cancer. Portions of each resected tumor were snap-frozen in liquid nitrogen and stored at -80 °C. Using laser-capture macrodissection, tumor regions of interest were selected on H&E sections, then pulverized into roughly 14 mg aliquots and extracted using Qiagen Allprep kits.

Using bias-controlled multiplex PCR with the immunoSEQ v3 hsTCRB kit, the TCR beta CDR3 regions were amplified from genomic DNA. The TCR libraries were sequenced on an Illumina NextSeq 500 to 2 million or so read pairs for survey level or 5-6 million read pairs for deep level. Per the source publication's procedure: V, D and J genes were assigned, non-productive sequences were removed, and clonality was reported by immunoSEQ Analyzer software. Repertoires were compared using productive Simpson clonality and Morisita overlap index of productive TRB rearrangements between infused TIL and blood. This immuneACCESS table, as held by TCRdb, lists in-frame sequences with V and J called but not all clones. Of the missing ones, under half trace to an unresolved V gene in checked studies; the others have no known cause. From that table come the V and J calls and clone size; the DNA was used to work out D and trimming. This sample comprises a few thousand clones, 83% of them detected only once. The ten largest clones take up around 7.8% of the sample.

This receptor chain uses TRBV27 and TRBJ1-1; a weak D assignment points to TRBD1 (6 bases agree). The sample here was tumor tissue, taken at baseline. This clonotype originated in a person aged 25-85 years with non-small cell lung cancer. Here is the DNA: TGTGCCAGCAGTATCGACAGGTTGGGTACTGAAGCTTTCTTT. It encodes CASSIDRLGTEAFF.